The sequence of this T cell receptor beta chain was determined in a study of cytomegalovirus exposure and HLA in healthy donors. The PCR contained 60 Vbeta and 13 Jbeta primers. TCRdb keeps only in-frame clones here, not all; method: immunoSEQ multiplex PCR. The table has around 150,000 clones, about 79% seen once. V gave up 2 bases and J gave up 6 bases, with 16 bases separating them. Looked up from germline, CDR1 is MNHNS and CDR2 is SASEGT. This CDR3 comprises 15 residues. The sequence was obtained from a woman aged 45-59 years in good health and CMV-seropositive. The rearrangement uses TRBV6-1 and TRBJ1-1, with a possible D match to TRBD1 (5 bases). Sequencing input: PBMCs. The CDR3 is CASSENSLGRSEAFF. DNA of the CDR3: TGTGCCAGCAGTGAAAACTCTTTGGGGCGGTCTGAAGCTTTCTTT.